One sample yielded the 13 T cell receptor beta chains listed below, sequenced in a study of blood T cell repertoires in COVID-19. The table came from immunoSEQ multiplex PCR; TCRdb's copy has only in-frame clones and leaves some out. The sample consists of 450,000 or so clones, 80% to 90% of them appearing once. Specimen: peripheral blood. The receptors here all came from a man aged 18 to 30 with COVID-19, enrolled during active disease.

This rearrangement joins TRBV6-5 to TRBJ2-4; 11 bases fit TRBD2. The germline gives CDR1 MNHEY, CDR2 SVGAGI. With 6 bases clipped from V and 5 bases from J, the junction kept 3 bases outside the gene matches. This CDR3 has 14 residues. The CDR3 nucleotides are TGTGCCAGCAGGGGACTAGCGGAGGAAAACATTCAGTACTTC. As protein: CASRGLAEENIQYF.

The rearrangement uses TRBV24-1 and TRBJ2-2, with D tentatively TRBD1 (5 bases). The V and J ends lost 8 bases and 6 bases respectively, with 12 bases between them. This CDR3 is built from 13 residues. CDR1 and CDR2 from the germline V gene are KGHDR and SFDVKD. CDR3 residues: CATKGRESGELFF. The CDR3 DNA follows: TGTGCCACCAAGGGGCGAGAATCCGGGGAGCTGTTTTTT.

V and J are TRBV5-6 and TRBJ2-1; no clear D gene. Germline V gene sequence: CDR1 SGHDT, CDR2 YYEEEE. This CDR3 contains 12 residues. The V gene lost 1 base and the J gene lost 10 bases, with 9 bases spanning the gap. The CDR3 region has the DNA TGTGCCAGCAGCTTGATAAAGCCAGAGCAGTTCTTC. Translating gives CASSLIKPEQFF. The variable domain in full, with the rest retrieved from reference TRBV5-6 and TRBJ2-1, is DAGVTQSPTHLIKTRGQQVTLRCSPKSGHDTVSWYQQALGQGPQFIFQYYEEEERQRGNFPDRFSGHQFPNYSSELNVNALLLGDSALYLCASSLIKPEQFFGPGTRLTVL.

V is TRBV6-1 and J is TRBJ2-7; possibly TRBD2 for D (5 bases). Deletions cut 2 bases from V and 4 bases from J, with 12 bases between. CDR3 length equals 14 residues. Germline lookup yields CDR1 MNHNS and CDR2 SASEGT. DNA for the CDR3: TGTGCCAGCAGTGAATCCCCGAGAGGGTACGAGCAGTACTTC. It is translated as CASSESPRGYEQYF.

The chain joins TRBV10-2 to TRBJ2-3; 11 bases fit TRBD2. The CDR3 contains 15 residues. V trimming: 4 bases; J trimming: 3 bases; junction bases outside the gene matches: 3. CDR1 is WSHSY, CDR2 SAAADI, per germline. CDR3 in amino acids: CASSVASGRTDTQYF. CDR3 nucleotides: TGCGCCAGCAGTGTCGCTAGCGGGAGGACAGATACGCAGTATTTT.

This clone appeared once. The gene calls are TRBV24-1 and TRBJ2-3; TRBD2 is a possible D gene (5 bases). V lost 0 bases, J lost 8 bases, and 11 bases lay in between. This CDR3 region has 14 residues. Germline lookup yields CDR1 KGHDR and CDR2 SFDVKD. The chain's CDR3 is CATSDLRDWVTQYF. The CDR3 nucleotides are TGTGCCACCAGTGATTTGCGGGATTGGGTTACGCAGTATTTT.

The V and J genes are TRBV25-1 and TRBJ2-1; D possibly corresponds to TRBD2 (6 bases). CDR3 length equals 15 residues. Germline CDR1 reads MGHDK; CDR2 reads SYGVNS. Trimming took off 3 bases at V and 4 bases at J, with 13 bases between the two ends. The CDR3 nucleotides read TGTGCCAGCAGTGATGACCCTCGGGAGTACAATGAGCAGTTCTTC. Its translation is CASSDDPREYNEQFF.

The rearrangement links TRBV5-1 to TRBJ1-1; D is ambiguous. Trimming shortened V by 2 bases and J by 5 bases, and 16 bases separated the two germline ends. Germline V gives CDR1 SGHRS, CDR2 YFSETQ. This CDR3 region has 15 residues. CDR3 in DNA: TGCGCCAGCAGCTTCGGAGGCAGCCGGTGGACTGAAGCTTTCTTT. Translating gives CASSFGGSRWTEAFF.

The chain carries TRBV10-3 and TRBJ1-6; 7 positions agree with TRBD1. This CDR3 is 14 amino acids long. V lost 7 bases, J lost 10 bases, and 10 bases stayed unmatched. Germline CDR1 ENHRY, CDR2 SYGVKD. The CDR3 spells CAITEGAPGSPLHF. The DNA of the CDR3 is TGTGCCATCACAGAGGGGGCGCCGGGATCACCCCTCCACTTT.

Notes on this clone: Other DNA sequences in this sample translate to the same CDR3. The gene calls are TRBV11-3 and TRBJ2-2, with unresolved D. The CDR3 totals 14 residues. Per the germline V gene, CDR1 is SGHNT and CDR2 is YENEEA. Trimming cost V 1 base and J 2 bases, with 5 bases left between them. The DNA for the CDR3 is TGTGCCAGCAGCTTAGGGCATAACACCGGGGAGCTGTTTTTT. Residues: CASSLGHNTGELFF.

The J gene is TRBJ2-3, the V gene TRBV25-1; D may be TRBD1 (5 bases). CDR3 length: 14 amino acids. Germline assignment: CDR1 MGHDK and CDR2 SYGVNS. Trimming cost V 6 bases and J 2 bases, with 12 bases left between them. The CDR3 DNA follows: TGTGCCAGCAGCGAGACAGCGAACACAGATACGCAGTATTTT. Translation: CASSETANTDTQYF.

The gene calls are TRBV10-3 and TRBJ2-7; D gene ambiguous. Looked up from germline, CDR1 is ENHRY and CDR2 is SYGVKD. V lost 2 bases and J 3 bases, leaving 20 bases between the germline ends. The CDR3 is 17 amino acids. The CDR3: CAISETPRSGGGYEQYF. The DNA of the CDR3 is TGTGCCATCAGTGAGACCCCACGGTCCGGTGGCGGCTACGAGCAGTACTTC.

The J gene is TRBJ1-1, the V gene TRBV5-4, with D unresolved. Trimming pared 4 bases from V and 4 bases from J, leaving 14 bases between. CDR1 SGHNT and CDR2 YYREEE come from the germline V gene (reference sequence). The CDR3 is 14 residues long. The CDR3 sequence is CASSAMFGSTEAFF. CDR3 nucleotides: TGTGCCAGCAGCGCGATGTTTGGGAGCACTGAAGCTTTCTTT.